Each of the 30 T cell receptor beta chains below was sequenced from the same sample in a study of shared clonotypes between healthy human individuals. Generated by immunoSEQ multiplex PCR, the TCRdb table keeps only in-frame clones and is missing some. The sample lists 2 million to 2.5 million clones, 85% to 95% occurring once. The sequenced sample was naive CD4+ T cells from PBMCs. Specified subset: CD45RA+ positively selected. The receptors were sampled from a man aged 18 to 30 in good health. Some clones in this sample may be carry-over from other donors' samples.

V and J are TRBV9 and TRBJ1-1; D is possibly TRBD1 (5 bases). Trimming took 0 bases from V and 1 from J, leaving 10 bases between them. The CDR3 extends over 15 amino acids. Germline loops: CDR1 SGDLS, CDR2 YYNGEE. CDR3 in DNA: TGTGCCAGCAGCGTAGTTGGGGGATCGAACACTGAAGCTTTCTTT. It yields the protein CASSVVGGSNTEAFF.

This clone was observed a single time. The chain combines TRBV6-5 with TRBJ2-1, with no clear D. The CDR3 length is 14 residues. Germline CDR1 and CDR2: MNHEY and SVGAGI. V was pared by 2 bases and J by 6 bases, with 11 bases between. The CDR3 nucleotides read TGTGCCAGCAGTTACGACCCCACGGCCAATGAGCAGTTCTTC. This sequence encodes CASSYDPTANEQFF.

The chain combines TRBV7-2 with TRBJ2-3; D uncertain. The CDR3 consists of 14 residues. Trimming removed 5 bases at V and 3 bases at J, with 12 bases between. Germline CDR1 and CDR2: SGHTA and FQGNSA. The CDR3 spells CASSPESQTDTQYF. CDR3 in DNA: TGTGCCAGCAGCCCTGAGTCCCAAACAGATACGCAGTATTTT.

This chain connects TRBV5-1 to TRBJ1-4; perhaps TRBD1 as D (6 bases). Trimming stripped 5 bases from V and 7 bases from J, with 15 bases between. The V gene's germline CDR1 is SGHRS and CDR2 YFSETQ. There are 14 residues in the CDR3. CDR3 DNA: TGCGCCAGCAGTTCCGGGACAAAAGGTGAAAAACTGTTTTTT. Amino acid sequence: CASSSGTKGEKLFF.

The chain combines TRBV30 with TRBJ2-5, with D possibly matching TRBD2 (6 bases). The germline gives CDR1 GTSNPN, CDR2 SVGIG (reference sequence). CDR3 size: 16 residues. The ends were cut back, 0 bases at V and 2 bases at J, with 16 bases in the middle. As DNA, the CDR3 is TGTGCCTGGAGTGTAAGGAGGGCTGGAATTCAAGAGACCCAGTACTTC. This gives the protein CAWSVRRAGIQETQYF.

This clone was picked up a small number of times. The chain couples TRBV7-8 to TRBJ2-5; D is uncertain. The CDR3 runs to 12 residues. The V end lost 1 base, the J end lost 5 bases, and 5 bases lay between the germline ends. Germline V CDR1 and CDR2: SGHVS, FQNEAQ. This CDR3 is CASSLVVETQYF. In nucleotides, the CDR3 is TGTGCCAGCAGCTTAGTGGTGGAGACCCAGTACTTC.

CDR3 residues: CASSASQGETYEQYF. In DNA form, the CDR3 reads TGTGCCAGCAGTGCCTCACAGGGGGAGACCTACGAGCAGTACTTC. The gene calls are TRBV6-1 and TRBJ2-7, with 8 bases identical to TRBD1. The germline V gene encodes CDR1 MNHNS and CDR2 SASEGT. The CDR3 extends over 15 amino acids. V shed 4 bases, J shed 2 bases, and the junction held 7 bases outside the gene matches.

V and J are TRBV7-2 and TRBJ2-7, with D tentatively TRBD1 or TRBD2 (5 bases each). V dropped 1 base and J dropped 1 base, with 11 bases sitting between them. This CDR3 contains 15 residues. Germline CDR1 and CDR2: SGHTA and FQGNSA. CDR3 DNA: TGTGCCAGCAGCTTAGACGGGACGGCATCCTACGAGCAGTACTTC. Its translation is CASSLDGTASYEQYF.

This chain uses TRBV5-3 with TRBJ1-6; D is possibly TRBD1 (5 bases). TRBV5-3 carries the ORF label, with uncertain function. V dropped 4 bases and J dropped 0 bases, with 14 bases sitting between them. This CDR3 is 17 amino acids long. The CDR3 protein is CARSTDSESSYNSPLHF. CDR3 coding DNA: TGTGCCAGAAGCACCGACAGCGAGAGCTCCTATAATTCACCCCTCCACTTT.

This clone is a singleton in its sample. The gene calls are TRBV19 and TRBJ1-2, with D unclear. The V and J ends lost 3 bases and 1 base respectively, with 12 bases between them. CDR1 is LNHDA and CDR2 is SQIVND in the germline V gene (reference sequence). This CDR3 is built from 15 residues. CDR3 region: CASSMPERVNYGYTF. For the CDR3, the DNA is TGTGCCAGTAGTATGCCCGAAAGGGTTAACTATGGCTACACCTTC. Complete variable domain (other parts from reference TRBV19 and TRBJ1-2): DGGITQSPKYLFRKEGQNVTLSCEQNLNHDAMYWYRQDPGQGLRLIYYSQIVNDFQKGDIAEGYSVSREKKESFPLTVTSAQKNPTAFYLCASSMPERVNYGYTFGSGTRLTVV.

The chain recombines TRBV10-1 with TRBJ2-2; a possible D gene is TRBD2 (6 bases). There are 14 residues in the CDR3. Between the trimmed V and J ends, which lost 2 bases and 9 bases, there was a span of 13 bases. The germline V gene has CDR1 WNHNN and CDR2 SYGVQD (reference sequence). CDR3 residues: CASSEGTVHRELFF. The CDR3 nucleotides are TGCGCCAGCAGTGAGGGGACTGTCCACCGGGAGCTGTTTTTT.

This clone showed up just once. The chain employs TRBV4-1 and TRBJ2-7; D is ambiguous. The CDR3 is made up of 15 amino acids. CDR1 is MGHRA, CDR2 YSYEKL, per germline. Trimming removed 1 base from V and 3 bases from J, with 13 bases in between. DNA for the CDR3: TGCGCCAGCAGCCAAGCAACTACCCAGTTCTACGAGCAGTACTTC. Translating gives CASSQATTQFYEQYF.

The rearrangement links TRBV19 to TRBJ2-1; D possibly corresponds to TRBD1 (6 bases). The CDR3 contains 14 residues. Germline CDR1 reads LNHDA; CDR2 reads SQIVND (reference sequence). V was cut by 5 bases and J by 5 bases, with 13 bases left in between. The DNA of the CDR3 is TGTGCCAGTAGTTGGGGACAAACGAACAATGAGCAGTTCTTC. Its translation is CASSWGQTNNEQFF.

The chain combines TRBV2 with TRBJ2-1; D gene uncertain. The germline V gene has CDR1 SNHLY and CDR2 FYNNEI. Trimming cost V 5 bases and J 6 bases, with 8 bases left between them. The CDR3 spans 12 residues. The CDR3 DNA follows: TGTGCCAGCAGTTCGACCCCCAATGAGCAGTTCTTC. Translating gives CASSSTPNEQFF.

This clone has only one observation. V is TRBV28 and J is TRBJ2-3, with D unclear. This CDR3 is built from 16 residues. Looked up from germline, CDR1 is MDHEN and CDR2 is SYDVKM. The V gene lost 1 base and the J gene lost 1 base, with 12 bases spanning the gap. CDR3 loop: CASSLLGAAGTDTQYF. The CDR3 bases are TGTGCCAGCAGTTTATTAGGCGCCGCGGGCACAGATACGCAGTATTTT.

This sequence joins TRBV7-2 and TRBJ2-3, with TRBD1 matching 7 bases. V was clipped by 7 bases and J by 2 bases; unmatched bases: 3. Germline V CDR1 and CDR2: SGHTA, FQGNSA. CDR3 size: 13 residues. CDR3 sequence (DNA): TGTGCCAGCACCAGGGGGAACACAGATACGCAGTATTTT. This encodes CASTRGNTDTQYF.

V usage is TRBV5-6 and J usage is TRBJ1-1; the match to TRBD1 covers 12 bases. The V segment lost 5 bases and the J segment 4 bases; nucleotides outside the gene matches: 3. From germline, CDR1 is SGHDT and CDR2 YYEEEE. This CDR3 has 14 amino acids. The CDR3 DNA reads TGTGCCAGCAGGGGACAGGGGGCAGGCACTGAAGCTTTCTTT. This encodes CASRGQGAGTEAFF.

On this clone itself: The same CDR3 is also encoded by other DNA sequences in this sample. The chain links TRBV7-2 to TRBJ2-7, with TRBD2 matching 12 bases. The length of the CDR3 is 15 residues. Unmatched junction bases numbered 4, after V lost 4 bases and J lost 3 bases. Germline-derived CDR1 and CDR2 are SGHTA and FQGNSA. CDR3 DNA: TGTGCCAGCAGCTCCCGACTAGCGGGGGACTACGAGCAGTACTTC. It yields the protein CASSSRLAGDYEQYF. Drawing the rest from reference TRBV7-2 and TRBJ2-7, the complete variable domain is GAGVSQSPSNKVTEKGKDVELRCDPISGHTALYWYRQSLGQGLEFLIYFQGNSAPDKSGLPSDRFSAERTGGSVSTLTIQRTQQEDSAVYLCASSSRLAGDYEQYFGPGTRLTVT.

The rearrangement links TRBV15 to TRBJ2-3, with 9 positions matching TRBD2. With 1 base clipped from V and 6 bases from J, the junction kept 5 bases outside the gene matches. Germline V gene data show CDR1 as LNHNV and CDR2 as YYDKDF (reference sequence). The length of the CDR3 is 15 residues. The DNA for the CDR3 is TGTGCCACCAGCAGAGTAGCGGGAGTAGTCGATACGCAGTATTTT. It translates to CATSRVAGVVDTQYF.

The chain uses TRBV5-1 and TRBJ2-7, with D perhaps TRBD1 or TRBD2 (5 bases each). The CDR3 extends over 15 amino acids. CDR1 is SGHRS, CDR2 YFSETQ, per germline. Trimming took 0 bases from V and 5 from J, leaving 15 bases between them. The CDR3 reads CASSLALGGDHEQYF. In DNA, the CDR3 is TGCGCCAGCAGCTTGGCCCTGGGTGGGGACCACGAGCAGTACTTC. The variable domain in full, with the rest retrieved from reference TRBV5-1 and TRBJ2-7, is KAGVTQTPRYLIKTRGQQVTLSCSPISGHRSVSWYQQTPGQGLQFLFEYFSETQRNKGNFPGRFSGRQFSNSRSEMNVSTLELGDSALYLCASSLALGGDHEQYFGPGTRLTVT.

In regard to this clone: This specimen includes other DNA sequences encoding the same CDR3. This chain uses TRBV28 with TRBJ2-7, with D maybe TRBD1 (6 bases). The germline V and J ends were trimmed by 6 bases and 2 bases, with 11 bases remaining between them. From germline, CDR1 is MDHEN and CDR2 SYDVKM. The CDR3 contains 13 residues. The CDR3 DNA reads TGTGCCAGCAGCCGGCAGGGGCCCTACGAGCAGTACTTC. This translates into CASSRQGPYEQYF.

This chain connects TRBV6-6 to TRBJ2-7, with TRBD1 identical over 10 bases. Germline assignment: CDR1 MNHNY and CDR2 SVGAGI (reference sequence). The CDR3 extends over 16 amino acids. V shed 6 bases, J shed 1 base, and the junction held 9 bases outside the gene matches. The CDR3 here is CASRAGTGVISYEQYF. In nucleotides, the CDR3 is TGTGCCAGCAGGGCCGGGACAGGGGTCATATCCTACGAGCAGTACTTC.

Here the CDR3 reads CASSPTGTSGRNNEQFF. CDR3 sequence (DNA): TGCGCCAGCAGCCCGACCGGGACTAGCGGGAGGAACAATGAGCAGTTCTTC. The chain uses TRBV5-1 and TRBJ2-1, with 15 nucleotides matching TRBD2. CDR3 length: 17 amino acids. Germline lookup yields CDR1 SGHRS and CDR2 YFSETQ. V was pared by 4 bases and J by 5 bases, with 7 bases of the junction left unmatched.

The chain has TRBV6-1 and TRBJ2-3; the D gene is possibly TRBD2 (6 bases). V shed 10 bases and J shed 3 bases, with 20 bases lying between them. The CDR3 sequence is 15 residues long. CDR1 is MNHNS and CDR2 is SASEGT in the germline V gene. DNA for the CDR3: TGTGCCACCTATCCCCCTACGGGAGTGACAGATACGCAGTATTTT. Translating gives CATYPPTGVTDTQYF.

The chain recombines TRBV5-1 with TRBJ2-3, with a weak D call TRBD2 (6 bases). This CDR3 is 14 amino acids long. Germline CDR1 is SGHRS and CDR2 is YFSETQ. V lost 0 bases and J lost 6, with 11 bases in between. The DNA for the CDR3 is TGCGCCAGCAGCTTGGGGACTATTTCCGATACGCAGTATTTT. Translating gives CASSLGTISDTQYF.

The V call is TRBV19, the J call TRBJ1-2, with D unclear. This CDR3 has 14 amino acids. CDR1 is LNHDA, CDR2 SQIVND, per germline (reference sequence). The V and J ends lost 7 bases and 6 bases respectively, with 18 bases between them. The CDR3 nucleotides read TGTGCCAGTACCCTGAACCAGTTTATAAATGGCTACACCTTC. It encodes CASTLNQFINGYTF.

A single count supports this clone. This sequence joins TRBV19 and TRBJ1-2; 7 positions agree with TRBD1. The germline CDR1 and CDR2 sequences are LNHDA and SQIVND (reference sequence). J lost 0 bases, V lost 4 bases, and 8 bases had no gene match. The CDR3 runs 16 residues. The CDR3 loop is CASSTHRDRSNYGYTF. CDR3 coding DNA: TGTGCCAGTAGTACTCACCGGGACAGATCTAACTATGGCTACACCTTC. Filled out from reference TRBV19 and TRBJ1-2, the complete variable domain reads DGGITQSPKYLFRKEGQNVTLSCEQNLNHDAMYWYRQDPGQGLRLIYYSQIVNDFQKGDIAEGYSVSREKKESFPLTVTSAQKNPTAFYLCASSTHRDRSNYGYTFGSGTRLTVV.

The J gene is TRBJ1-5, the V gene TRBV28; possible D gene TRBD1, 5 bases. The CDR3 covers 14 residues. With 2 bases removed from V and 5 bases from J, the gap between germline ends came to 10 bases. Germline CDR1 and CDR2: MDHEN and SYDVKM. The CDR3 loop is CASSLTGTHQPQHF. The DNA of the CDR3 is TGTGCCAGCAGTTTAACGGGGACGCATCAGCCCCAGCATTTT.

The gene calls are TRBV7-3 and TRBJ2-3; TRBD2 matches at 10 bases. Germline V gene sequence: CDR1 SGHTA, CDR2 FQGTGA. The CDR3 is made up of 17 amino acids. Trimming cost V 2 bases and J 4 bases; bases outside gene matches: 9. DNA of the CDR3: TGTGCCAGCAGCTTAGACTTGACAGCGGGAGGGCCAGATACGCAGTATTTT. Residues: CASSLDLTAGGPDTQYF.

The CDR3, as DNA: TGTGCCAGCTCACCAACCGACCGAGGGGCCGGAACCCTCACAAACATTCAGTACTTC. Encoded protein: CASSPTDRGAGTLTNIQYF. The chain employs TRBV18 and TRBJ2-4; D is perhaps TRBD1 or TRBD2 (5 bases each). V was pared by 2 bases and J by 6 bases, with 26 bases between. The CDR3 runs to 19 residues. Germline CDR1 reads KGHSH; CDR2 reads LQKENI.